This TCR beta chain came from a study of cytomegalovirus exposure and HLA in healthy donors. Both 60 Vbeta primers and 13 Jbeta primers went into the PCR. Method: immunoSEQ multiplex PCR; TCRdb's copy keeps in-frame clones and lacks some. The sample holds about 120,000 clones; 70% to 85% are singletons and the top ten take roughly 10%. Per the germline V gene, CDR1 is SGHDT and CDR2 is YYEEEE. The CDR3 is made up of 15 amino acids. The ends were cut back, 4 bases at V and 0 bases at J, with 13 bases in the middle. The sequencing input was PBMCs. The TCR comes from a woman aged 45 to 65 in good health and CMV-seropositive. The chain links TRBV5-6 to TRBJ1-1; D gene unclear. This chain's CDR3 is CASSRVRVLNTEAFF. DNA for the CDR3: TGTGCCAGCAGCCGAGTCCGAGTTTTGAACACTGAAGCTTTCTTT.